One and the same sample provided the 8 T cell receptor beta chains below, sequenced in a study of cytomegalovirus exposure and HLA in healthy donors (TCRdb year 2017). The library was produced with the immunoSEQ multiplex PCR assay. For the multiplex PCR, a mixture combining 60 forward primers for TCR Vbeta segments and 13 reverse primers for TCR Jbeta segments was used. TCRdb limited this immuneACCESS table to in-frame rearrangements with V and J called. A share of clones is missing; checked studies link under half to unresolved V genes, and the rest is unexplained. The table for this sample lists approximately 90,000 clones; approximately 7.1% of them were counted only once. The biggest ten clones account for roughly 2.1% of the sample. The specimen was PBMCs. All receptors derive from a man aged 50-59 years in good health and CMV-seronegative.

This clone was counted between two and nine times. The V gene is TRBV9, the J gene TRBJ1-2, with 8 bases that match TRBD1. V lost 1 base to trimming and J lost 3 bases; unmatched junction nucleotides: 8. Germline lookup yields CDR1 SGDLS and CDR2 YYNGEE. There are 16 residues in the CDR3. The CDR3 protein is CASSVTGGPLDYGYTF. In nucleotides, the CDR3 is TGTGCCAGCAGCGTAACAGGGGGGCCGCTCGACTATGGCTACACCTTC.

This clone was observed a handful of times. The J gene is TRBJ2-5, the V gene TRBV7-8; D may be TRBD1 (5 bases). The CDR3 has 16 residues. Trimming removed 5 bases from V and 1 base from J, with 17 bases in between. CDR1 is SGHVS and CDR2 is FQNEAQ in the germline V gene. CDR3 coding DNA: TGTGCCAGCAGCCTTCTAGGGGCAAAACTCCAAGAGACCCAGTACTTC. Translation gives CASSLLGAKLQETQYF.

The V call is TRBV30, the J call TRBJ2-7, with D possibly matching TRBD1 (6 bases). Between the trimmed V and J ends, which lost 4 bases and 6 bases, there was a span of 19 bases. CDR3 length: 14 residues. Germline V gene data show CDR1 as GTSNPN and CDR2 as SVGIG (reference sequence). Written as DNA, the CDR3 is TGTGCCTGGACCGTTAGGGGGAGAAGTGGCGAGCAGTACTTC. It translates to CAWTVRGRSGEQYF.

In this sample, this clone turned up a few times. The V call is TRBV19, the J call TRBJ2-5; TRBD2 aligns across 9 bases. This CDR3 region has 14 residues. The J segment lost 5 bases and the V segment lost 2 bases, leaving 3 bases of the junction unmatched. Looked up from germline, CDR1 is LNHDA and CDR2 is SQIVND (reference sequence). The CDR3 spells CASSILAGRETQYF. CDR3 DNA: TGTGCCAGTAGTATACTAGCGGGGAGGGAGACCCAGTACTTC. The full variable domain, in which reference TRBV19 and TRBJ2-5 provide the parts outside the CDR3, is DGGITQSPKYLFRKEGQNVTLSCEQNLNHDAMYWYRQDPGQGLRLIYYSQIVNDFQKGDIAEGYSVSREKKESFPLTVTSAQKNPTAFYLCASSILAGRETQYFGPGTRLLVL.

The chain uses TRBV28 and TRBJ1-5, with a tentative D call TRBD1 (6 bases). Germline loops: CDR1 MDHEN, CDR2 SYDVKM. The CDR3 has 15 residues. Trimming took 7 bases from V and 1 from J, leaving 14 bases between them. Here the CDR3 reads CASTPWTVSNQPQHF. The CDR3 nucleotides read TGTGCCAGCACCCCCTGGACAGTGAGCAATCAGCCCCAGCATTTT. The whole variable domain, filled in from reference TRBV28 and TRBJ1-5, reads DVKVTQSSRYLVKRTGEKVFLECVQDMDHENMFWYRQDPGLGLRLIYFSYDVKMKEKGDIPEGYSVSREKKERFSLILESASTNQTSMYLCASTPWTVSNQPQHFGDGTRLSIL.

In this sample, this clone turned up a few times. V gene TRBV6-6 combines with J gene TRBJ1-4; D remains unclear. The CDR3 covers 15 residues. V was shortened by 0 bases and J by 4 bases, with 9 bases between the two germline ends. Germline V gives CDR1 MNHNY, CDR2 SVGAGI (reference sequence). For the CDR3, the DNA is TGTGCCAGCAGTTACTCGCGGAAAATTAATGAAAAACTGTTTTTT. It codes for CASSYSRKINEKLFF.

This clone was seen a single time. The chain combines TRBV30 with TRBJ2-4; 7 bases are a match to TRBD1. This CDR3 region has 11 residues. The V gene end was trimmed by 6 bases and the J gene end by 9 bases; junction bases not matched to a gene: 5. Germline CDR1 is GTSNPN and CDR2 is SVGIG (reference sequence). This CDR3 is CACKGQIIQYF. The CDR3 region has the DNA TGTGCCTGTAAGGGACAGATCATTCAGTACTTC.

The rearrangement uses TRBV11-3 and TRBJ2-7, with TRBD1 matching 10 bases. Germline trimming cut 5 bases from V and 4 bases from J; bases unmatched to any gene: 2. CDR1 is SGHNT, CDR2 YENEEA, per germline. The CDR3 length is 13 residues. CDR3 loop: CASSPGQGYEQYF. CDR3 in DNA: TGTGCCAGCAGCCCGGGACAGGGGTACGAGCAGTACTTC.